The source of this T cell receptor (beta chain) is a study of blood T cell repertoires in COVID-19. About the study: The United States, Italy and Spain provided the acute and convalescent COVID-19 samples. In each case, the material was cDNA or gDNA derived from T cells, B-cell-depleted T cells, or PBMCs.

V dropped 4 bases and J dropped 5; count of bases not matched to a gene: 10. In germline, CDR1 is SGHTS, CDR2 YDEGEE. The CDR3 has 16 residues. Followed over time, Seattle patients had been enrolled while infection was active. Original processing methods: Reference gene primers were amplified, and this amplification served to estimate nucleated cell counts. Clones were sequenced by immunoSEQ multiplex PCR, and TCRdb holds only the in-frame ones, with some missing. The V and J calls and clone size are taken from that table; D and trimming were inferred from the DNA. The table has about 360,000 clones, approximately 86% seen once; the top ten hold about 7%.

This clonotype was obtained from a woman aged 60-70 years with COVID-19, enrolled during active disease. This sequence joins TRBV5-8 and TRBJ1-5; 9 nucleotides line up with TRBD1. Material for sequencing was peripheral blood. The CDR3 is CASSSSWTGVDQPQHF. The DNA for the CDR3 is TGTGCCAGCAGCAGCTCCTGGACAGGGGTGGATCAGCCCCAGCATTTT.